One and the same sample provided the 31 T cell receptor beta chains below, sequenced in a study of beta chain features in type 1 diabetes. Broader study findings: When Type 1 diabetes patients were examined, their TCRB CDR3s proved moderately but significantly shorter in all four CD4+ subsets.

The sequenced template was cDNA made from the entire isolated RNA. The assay was immunoSEQ multiplex PCR, and TCRdb's table has in-frame clones only and misses some. Of some 170,000 clones listed, roughly 63% are singletons. The antigens for these receptors are not known. The source material was naive CD4+ T cells from blood. All receptors derive from a young man with type 1 diabetes.

The rearrangement links TRBV15 to TRBJ2-3, with D maybe TRBD1 (6 bases). The CDR3 has 13 amino acids. The ends were cut back, 1 base at V and 10 bases at J, with 12 bases in the middle. CDR1 LNHNV and CDR2 YYDKDF come from the germline V gene (reference sequence). The CDR3: CATSRGNRDAQYF. CDR3 bases: TGTGCCACCAGCAGAGGTAACAGGGATGCGCAGTATTTT. Variable domain in full (rest from reference TRBV15 and TRBJ2-3): DAMVIQNPRYQVTQFGKPVTLSCSQTLNHNVMYWYQQKSSQAPKLLFHYYDKDFNNEADTPDNFQSRRPNTSFCFLDIRSPGLGDTAMYLCATSRGNRDAQYFGPGTRLTVL.

CDR3 loop: CASSSLRGNYGYTF. CDR3 nucleotides: TGTGCCAGCAGCTCCCTACGGGGGAACTATGGCTACACCTTC. V is TRBV2 and J is TRBJ1-2; weak D call: TRBD1 (5 bases). This CDR3 region has 14 residues. Germline V gene data show CDR1 as SNHLY and CDR2 as FYNNEI. The germline V and J ends were trimmed by 6 bases and 2 bases, with 13 bases remaining between them.

To note about this clone: The sample contains more than one DNA sequence encoding this CDR3. This chain joins TRBV9 and TRBJ2-1; maybe TRBD1 (6 bases). In germline, CDR1 is SGDLS, CDR2 YYNGEE. The V gene lost 3 bases and the J gene lost 0 bases, with 10 bases spanning the gap. The CDR3 loop spans 15 amino acids. In DNA form, the CDR3 reads TGTGCCAGCAGCGGTACAGGGAGCTCCTACAATGAGCAGTTCTTC. This codes for CASSGTGSSYNEQFF.

The chain carries TRBV29-1 and TRBJ2-3; no reliable D call. V shed 6 bases and J shed 4 bases, with 23 bases lying between them. This CDR3 has 16 residues. Germline V CDR1 and CDR2: SQVTM, ANQGSEA. The CDR3 DNA reads as TGCAGCGTGCGAAGAACTCCTATTGCCGGCGCAGATACGCAGTATTTT. Its translation is CSVRRTPIAGADTQYF.

This clone was detected once. CDR3 loop: CASSQRTGAPYGYTF. CDR3 bases: TGCGCCAGCAGCCAAAGAACAGGGGCCCCCTATGGCTACACCTTC. V and J are TRBV4-3 and TRBJ1-2; 7 nucleotides align to TRBD1. This CDR3 has 15 amino acids. V was pared by 2 bases and J by 4 bases, with 7 bases of the junction left unmatched. In germline, CDR1 is LGHNA, CDR2 YSLEER.

This chain joins TRBV30 and TRBJ2-1, with no clear D. The CDR3 loop spans 12 amino acids. Germline V gene data show CDR1 as GTSNPN and CDR2 as SVGIG (reference sequence). Trimming pared 0 bases from V and 8 bases from J, leaving 8 bases between. CDR3 DNA sequence: TGTGCCTGGAGTGTTACTGGGGATGAGCAGTTCTTC. It encodes CAWSVTGDEQFF.

This clone appeared a few times. The J gene is TRBJ2-1, the V gene TRBV21-1; whether TRBD2, the table's D call, matches the DNA was not checked. TRBV21-1 is a documented pseudogene. This CDR3 is 16 amino acids long. For the CDR3, the DNA is TGTGCCAGCAGCCCCAGCTTGGAGCGGGGGGGCAATGAGCAGTTCTTC. Residues: CASSPSLERGGNEQFF.

This chain uses TRBV29-1 with TRBJ2-3; D is unclear. Per germline, CDR1 SQVTM and CDR2 ANQGSEA. This CDR3 is built from 13 residues. With 1 base removed from V and 3 bases from J, the gap between germline ends came to 8 bases. The DNA for the CDR3 is TGCAGCGTTGAAGGGCCAGCGACAGATACGCAGTATTTT. Its protein product is CSVEGPATDTQYF.

The V and J genes are TRBV7-8 and TRBJ1-1; D ambiguous. Trimming shortened V by 2 bases and J by 1 base, and 5 bases separated the two germline ends. This CDR3 spans 13 amino acids. From germline, CDR1 is SGHVS and CDR2 FQNEAQ. The CDR3 region has the DNA TGTGCCAGCAGCTTACCGGGGAACACTGAAGCTTTCTTT. This encodes CASSLPGNTEAFF.

The chain joins TRBV15 to TRBJ2-5; tentatively, D is TRBD2 (6 bases). Between the trimmed V and J ends, which lost 0 bases and 2 bases, there was a span of 13 bases. This CDR3 is 16 amino acids long. Germline loops: CDR1 LNHNV, CDR2 YYDKDF (reference sequence). The CDR3 nucleotides are TGTGCCACCAGCAGAGACTCCGGGGGAGGACAAGAGACCCAGTACTTC. Protein: CATSRDSGGGQETQYF.

V gene TRBV7-2 combines with J gene TRBJ1-2, with TRBD1 matching 7 bases. The germline CDR1 and CDR2 sequences are SGHTA and FQGNSA. The CDR3 runs 15 residues. V was clipped by 5 bases and J by 8 bases; unmatched bases: 14. The CDR3 region is CASSPREITGDGYTF. In DNA, the CDR3 is TGTGCCAGCAGCCCGAGGGAAATTACAGGGGACGGCTACACCTTC.

This rearrangement joins TRBV29-1 to TRBJ2-1; D ambiguous. Trimming left V 0 bases short and J 4 bases short, with 13 bases between. Looked up from germline, CDR1 is SQVTM and CDR2 is ANQGSEA. The CDR3 length is 15 residues. CDR3 DNA sequence: TGCAGCGTTGAAGAACCCCGTATCCTATACAATGAGCAGTTCTTC. This gives the protein CSVEEPRILYNEQFF.

The chain carries TRBV5-1 and TRBJ2-1; D may be TRBD1 (6 bases). This CDR3 spans 15 amino acids. Germline V CDR1 and CDR2: SGHRS, YFSETQ. V was trimmed by 4 bases and J by 0 bases, leaving 11 bases between them. Here the CDR3 reads CASSTEGGSYNEQFF. DNA of the CDR3: TGCGCCAGCAGCACGGAAGGGGGCTCCTACAATGAGCAGTTCTTC.

This clone came up a few times. The chain uses TRBV30 and TRBJ1-2, with D possibly TRBD1 on 6 matching bases. Germline V CDR1 and CDR2: GTSNPN, SVGIG (reference sequence). V was pared by 0 bases and J by 4 bases, with 9 bases between. This CDR3 has 13 residues. This chain's CDR3 is CAWSVRGAYGYTF. In DNA form, the CDR3 reads TGTGCCTGGAGTGTCAGGGGCGCCTATGGCTACACCTTC.

This clone was found a few times. The junction departs from the called germline gene at one end, perhaps through a read error. The chain's CDR3 is CASSLEGQVLETQYF. For the CDR3, the DNA is TGTGCTAGCAGCTTAGAGGGACAGGTCCTAGAGACCCAGTACTTC. The V gene is TRBV7-7, the J gene TRBJ2-5, with 8 bases matching TRBD1. CDR1 SSHAT and CDR2 FNYEAQ come from the germline V gene (reference sequence). The CDR3 runs 15 residues.

The DNA of the CDR3 is TGCAGCGTCGGACAGGGTAGAACTGAAGCTTTCTTT. It is translated as CSVGQGRTEAFF. This rearrangement joins TRBV29-1 to TRBJ1-1; 8 bases fit TRBD1. There are 12 residues in the CDR3. Trimming took 6 bases from V and 5 from J; bases not matched to a gene: 5. The V gene's germline CDR1 is SQVTM and CDR2 ANQGSEA.

V and J are TRBV25-1 and TRBJ1-6, with D unresolved. V gave up 5 bases and J gave up 9 bases, with 20 bases separating them. Germline-derived CDR1 and CDR2 are MGHDK and SYGVNS. The CDR3 runs 16 residues. The CDR3 bases are TGTGCCAGCAGTAGAAATCCACCAGCCAGCGGTTCACCCCTCCACTTT. It is translated as CASSRNPPASGSPLHF.

The count of this clone is one. The chain carries TRBV4-3 and TRBJ2-3, with D unclear. Germline CDR1 LGHNA, CDR2 YSLEER. This CDR3 region has 14 residues. V lost 4 bases and J 3 bases, leaving 11 bases between the germline ends. This chain's CDR3 is CASSPGGPTDTQYF. CDR3 DNA: TGCGCCAGCAGCCCTGGCGGTCCAACAGATACGCAGTATTTT.

V is TRBV30 and J is TRBJ2-7; D may be TRBD2 (6 bases). This CDR3 has 11 residues. Between the trimmed V and J ends, which lost 1 base and 8 bases, there was a span of 9 bases. In germline, CDR1 is GTSNPN, CDR2 SVGIG (reference sequence). The CDR3 here is CAWSAEGQQYF. The CDR3 DNA sequence: TGTGCCTGGAGTGCGGAGGGCCAGCAGTACTTC.

This clone has just one count. V is TRBV5-1 and J is TRBJ2-7, with 8 bases aligning to TRBD2. Germline assignment: CDR1 SGHRS and CDR2 YFSETQ. With V trimmed by 0 bases and J by 5 bases, 13 bases remained unmatched. The CDR3 spans 17 residues. The CDR3 DNA reads TGCGCCAGCAGCTTGGCCTTCACGGGAGGGACTCCTAACGAGCAGTACTTC. Translation: CASSLAFTGGTPNEQYF. The full variable domain, its missing parts supplied by reference TRBV5-1 and TRBJ2-7, is KAGVTQTPRYLIKTRGQQVTLSCSPISGHRSVSWYQQTPGQGLQFLFEYFSETQRNKGNFPGRFSGRQFSNSRSEMNVSTLELGDSALYLCASSLAFTGGTPNEQYFGPGTRLTVT.

This clone was seen a few times. The chain carries TRBV4-1 and TRBJ2-7; D might be TRBD1 (6 bases). The CDR3 is made up of 15 amino acids. Trimming removed 8 bases at V and 1 base at J, with 18 bases between. Germline V gene data show CDR1 as MGHRA and CDR2 as YSYEKL. CDR3: CASSKGPDRSYEQYF. CDR3 nucleotides: TGCGCCAGCTCTAAGGGCCCAGACAGGTCCTACGAGCAGTACTTC.

This clone was found a few times. This sequence joins TRBV29-1 and TRBJ1-2; 11 nucleotides match TRBD1. Germline V gene lookup returns CDR1 SQVTM and CDR2 ANQGSEA. This CDR3 has 13 amino acids. J lost 4 bases, V lost 6 bases, and 4 bases had no gene match. The CDR3 DNA is TGCAGCGTAGGCGGACAGGGGGCCTATGGCTACACCTTC. It specifies CSVGGQGAYGYTF.

The chain combines TRBV7-2 with TRBJ2-3; 8 bases agree with TRBD1. The CDR3 has 14 amino acids. With 5 bases clipped from V and 6 bases from J, the junction kept 7 bases outside the gene matches. Germline CDR1 SGHTA, CDR2 FQGNSA. The CDR3 DNA is TGTGCCAGCAGCCTGGGACAGGTGGGGGATACGCAGTATTTT. This sequence encodes CASSLGQVGDTQYF.

This clone was counted once. The rearrangement links TRBV27 to TRBJ2-2; D may be TRBD1 (7 bases). Germline loops: CDR1 MNHEY, CDR2 SMNVEV (reference sequence). Trimming stripped 4 bases from V and 4 bases from J, with 16 bases between. The CDR3 has 16 residues. CDR3 loop: CASSSPEGAGTGELFF. In DNA form, the CDR3 reads TGTGCCAGCAGTTCCCCGGAGGGGGCCGGCACCGGGGAGCTGTTTTTT.

The chain recombines TRBV7-2 with TRBJ1-1; a weak D match, TRBD1 (5 bases). Between the trimmed V and J ends, which lost 5 bases and 3 bases, there was a span of 16 bases. The germline gives CDR1 SGHTA, CDR2 FQGNSA. The CDR3 consists of 15 residues. The CDR3 is CASSPQYRGDTEAFF. The CDR3 bases are TGTGCCAGCAGCCCACAGTACCGGGGGGACACTGAAGCTTTCTTT.

The V call is TRBV9, the J call TRBJ2-2; 8 bases line up with TRBD2. V was clipped by 0 bases and J by 1 base; unmatched bases: 2. This CDR3 has 16 amino acids. CDR1 is SGDLS, CDR2 YYNGEE, per germline. CDR3 residues: CASSVDLAGNTGELFF. For the CDR3, the DNA is TGTGCCAGCAGCGTAGACCTAGCGGGGAACACCGGGGAGCTGTTTTTT. The full variable domain, in which reference TRBV9 and TRBJ2-2 provide the parts outside the CDR3, is DSGVTQTPKHLITATGQRVTLRCSPRSGDLSVYWYQQSLDQGLQFLIQYYNGEERAKGNILERFSAQQFPDLHSELNLSSLELGDSALYFCASSVDLAGNTGELFFGEGSRLTVL.

In its sample, this clone was seen once. V and J are TRBV25-1 and TRBJ2-3; 8 bases match TRBD2. Germline loops: CDR1 MGHDK, CDR2 SYGVNS. The CDR3 has 15 residues. The J segment lost 4 bases and the V segment lost 7 bases, leaving 10 bases of the junction unmatched. DNA for the CDR3: TGTGCCAGCAAGATGGCGGGGGGATCAGCAGATACGCAGTATTTT. Translating it yields CASKMAGGSADTQYF. The whole variable domain, remainder taken from reference TRBV25-1 and TRBJ2-3, is EADIYQTPRYLVIGTGKKITLECSQTMGHDKMYWYQQDPGMELHLIHYSYGVNSTEKGDLSSESTVSRIRTEHFPLTLESARPSHTSQYLCASKMAGGSADTQYFGPGTRLTVL.

The chain joins TRBV6-5 to TRBJ2-7; TRBD1 matches 7 bases. After removal of 5 bases from V and 2 bases from J, the junction contained 3 bases not matched to a gene. The CDR3 is 13 amino acids. The germline gives CDR1 MNHEY, CDR2 SVGAGI. The CDR3 is CASSRDSPYEQYF. As DNA, the CDR3 is TGTGCCAGCAGTCGGGACAGTCCCTACGAGCAGTACTTC.

V usage is TRBV5-1 and J usage is TRBJ2-7; possibly TRBD1 for D (5 bases). There are 11 residues in the CDR3. Trimming removed 4 bases from V and 6 bases from J, with 8 bases in between. From germline, CDR1 is SGHRS and CDR2 YFSETQ. CDR3 protein: CASSIDSEQYF. CDR3 DNA: TGCGCCAGCAGCATCGACAGCGAGCAGTACTTC. Supplemented by reference TRBV5-1 and TRBJ2-7, the full variable domain reads KAGVTQTPRYLIKTRGQQVTLSCSPISGHRSVSWYQQTPGQGLQFLFEYFSETQRNKGNFPGRFSGRQFSNSRSEMNVSTLELGDSALYLCASSIDSEQYFGPGTRLTVT.

A single count supports this clone. This chain uses TRBV7-9 with TRBJ1-1; D gene ambiguous. The germline V and J ends were trimmed by 1 base and 6 bases, with 6 bases remaining between them. Germline CDR1 SEHNR, CDR2 FQNEAQ (reference sequence). The CDR3 length is 12 residues. The CDR3 DNA reads TGTGCCAGCAGCTTAGAACAAGCTGAAGCTTTCTTT. This gives the protein CASSLEQAEAFF.

Worth noting for this clone: This sample includes further DNA sequences coding for the same CDR3. The chain joins TRBV29-1 to TRBJ1-1; D unclear. In germline, CDR1 is SQVTM, CDR2 ANQGSEA. The length of the CDR3 is 10 residues. V was cut by 3 bases and J by 7 bases, with 6 bases left in between. The CDR3 here is CSVEEGEAFF. DNA of the CDR3: TGCAGCGTTGAGGAGGGTGAAGCTTTCTTT. The full variable domain, rest sourced from reference TRBV29-1 and TRBJ1-1, is SAVISQKPSRDICQRGTSLTIQCQVDSQVTMMFWYRQQPGQSLTLIATANQGSEATYESGFVIDKFPISRPNLTFSTLTVSNMSPEDSSIYLCSVEEGEAFFGQGTRLTVV.